A single sample is the source of the 28 T cell receptor beta chains below, sequenced in a study of shared clonotypes between healthy human individuals. Using immunoSEQ multiplex PCR, the repertoire was profiled, and TCRdb retains in-frame clones only, with some absent. Found here are hundreds of thousands of clones, approximately 79% of them singletons; the top ten hold around 1.8%. Sample: memory CD4+ T cells sorted from blood. Subset noted: CD45RA-negative fraction. These receptor sequences come from a woman in her 30s in good health.

The V and J genes are TRBV2 and TRBJ2-3, with TRBD2 matching over 8 bases. The ends lost 4 bases at V and 4 bases at J; junction bases unmatched: 4. CDR3 size: 14 residues. Germline assignment: CDR1 SNHLY and CDR2 FYNNEI. The CDR3 DNA reads as TGTGCCAGCAGTGCGGGTAGCGGGGCAGATACGCAGTATTTT. Translating it yields CASSAGSGADTQYF. Supplemented by reference TRBV2 and TRBJ2-3, the full variable domain reads EPEVTQTPSHQVTQMGQEVILRCVPISNHLYFYWYRQILGQKVEFLVSFYNNEISEKSEIFDDQFSVERPDGSNFTLKIRSTKLEDSAMYFCASSAGSGADTQYFGPGTRLTVL.

A word on this clone: At the DNA level, this CDR3 is encoded by other sequences in the same sample as well. The J gene is TRBJ1-1, the V gene TRBV29-1; perhaps TRBD1 as D (5 bases). Trimming left V 6 bases short and J 5 bases short, with 13 bases between. Germline values: CDR1 SQVTM, CDR2 ANQGSEA. The CDR3 covers 12 residues. This chain's CDR3 is CSVQGRGTEAFF. The CDR3, as DNA: TGCAGCGTCCAGGGACGGGGTACTGAAGCTTTCTTT.

V and J are TRBV15 and TRBJ1-5; TRBD1 might be the D (6 bases). This CDR3 region has 13 residues. The V end was cut by 5 bases, the J end by 4 bases, with 9 bases between. Per the germline V gene, CDR1 is LNHNV and CDR2 is YYDKDF (reference sequence). CDR3 region: CATSGQRNQPQHF. In DNA, the CDR3 is TGTGCCACCAGCGGACAGAGAAATCAGCCCCAGCATTTT.

The J gene is TRBJ1-5, the V gene TRBV7-2; D not resolved. Per the germline V gene, CDR1 is SGHTA and CDR2 is FQGNSA. The CDR3 contains 12 residues. V dropped 1 base and J dropped 7 bases, with 5 bases sitting between them. The CDR3 sequence is CASSLGPQPQHF. Written as DNA, the CDR3 is TGTGCCAGCAGCTTAGGCCCCCAGCCCCAGCATTTT.

The J gene is TRBJ2-2, the V gene TRBV2; possibly TRBD2 for D (5 bases). Trimming left V 7 bases short and J 7 bases short, with 13 bases between. This CDR3 has 13 amino acids. Germline CDR1 and CDR2: SNHLY and FYNNEI. CDR3 region: CASTLSGFGELFF. CDR3 nucleotides: TGTGCCAGCACCCTGTCGGGGTTCGGGGAGCTGTTTTTT.

On this clone itself: This may be a read error: a much more frequent sequence differs by one nucleotide. The chain has TRBV5-1 and TRBJ2-1; 10 bases are a match to TRBD2. There are 15 residues in the CDR3. The V gene's germline CDR1 is SGHRS and CDR2 YFSETQ. With 1 base clipped from V and 4 bases from J, the junction kept 2 bases outside the gene matches. CDR3 sequence reads: CASSLRTSGYNEQFF. CDR3 DNA sequence: TGCGCCAGCAGCTTGAGGACTAGCGGATACAATGAGCAGTTCTTC.

The rearrangement links TRBV18 to TRBJ2-2; D tentatively fits TRBD1 or TRBD2 (5 bases each). The CDR3 is 13 amino acids. With 3 bases removed from V and 8 bases from J, the gap between germline ends came to 10 bases. The V gene's germline CDR1 is KGHSH and CDR2 LQKENI. The CDR3 nucleotides are TGTGCCAGCTCACCGGGGGTACTGGGGGAGCTGTTTTTT. It yields the protein CASSPGVLGELFF. The whole variable domain, filled in from reference TRBV18 and TRBJ2-2, reads NAGVMQNPRHLVRRRGQEARLRCSPMKGHSHVYWYRQLPEEGLKFMVYLQKENIIDESGMPKERFSAEFPKEGPSILRIQQVVRGDSAAYFCASSPGVLGELFFGEGSRLTVL.

Here the CDR3 reads CASSVRATGELFF. The CDR3 DNA reads as TGTGCCAGCAGCGTAAGGGCCACCGGGGAGCTGTTTTTT. The chain has TRBV9 and TRBJ2-2; unclear D gene. Trimming stripped 1 base from V and 4 bases from J, with 5 bases between. This CDR3 region has 13 residues. Germline V gives CDR1 SGDLS, CDR2 YYNGEE.

The CDR3: CASRAGTGSDTQYF. The CDR3 DNA is TGTGCCAGCAGGGCCGGGACAGGTTCAGATACGCAGTATTTT. The chain employs TRBV25-1 and TRBJ2-3, with 8 bases matching TRBD1. Germline values: CDR1 MGHDK, CDR2 SYGVNS. The CDR3 has 14 residues. Trimming removed 6 bases from V and 4 bases from J; junction bases left unmatched: 6. The entire variable domain, with the rest obtained from reference TRBV25-1 and TRBJ2-3, is as follows: EADIYQTPRYLVIGTGKKITLECSQTMGHDKMYWYQQDPGMELHLIHYSYGVNSTEKGDLSSESTVSRIRTEHFPLTLESARPSHTSQYLCASRAGTGSDTQYFGPGTRLTVL.

The rearrangement links TRBV4-2 to TRBJ1-2, with no clear D. Germline V gives CDR1 LGHNA, CDR2 YNFKEQ. CDR3 size: 15 residues. V was shortened by 0 bases and J by 6 bases, with 14 bases between the two germline ends. CDR3 sequence reads: CASSQDRDQGNGYTF. The CDR3 coding sequence is TGTGCCAGCAGCCAAGATCGAGACCAAGGGAATGGCTACACCTTC.

This clone showed up many times. The CDR3 protein is CASKRTSADTEAFF. CDR3 in DNA: TGTGCCAGCAAAAGGACCTCGGCCGACACTGAAGCTTTCTTT. The rearrangement uses TRBV27 and TRBJ1-1; D gene unclear. The CDR3 is 14 amino acids. V was trimmed by 7 bases and J by 3 bases, leaving 15 bases between them. Germline V gene sequence: CDR1 MNHEY, CDR2 SMNVEV (reference sequence).

The gene calls are TRBV10-1 and TRBJ2-3; 8 bases match TRBD2. The V segment lost 8 bases and the J segment 3 bases; nucleotides outside the gene matches: 7. Germline V gene data show CDR1 as WNHNN and CDR2 as SYGVQD (reference sequence). This CDR3 spans 14 amino acids. Written as DNA, the CDR3 is TGCGCCAGCCGCGGGACTAGTGAGACAGATACGCAGTATTTT. Protein: CASRGTSETDTQYF.

V usage is TRBV18 and J usage is TRBJ2-5; TRBD2 agrees at 10 bases. V shed 1 base and J 5 bases; nucleotides not matched to a gene: 7. The length of the CDR3 is 16 residues. Germline CDR1 KGHSH, CDR2 LQKENI. The CDR3 nucleotides read TGTGCCAGCTCACCACTCGGGACTAGCGCGTTGGAGACCCAGTACTTC. It is translated as CASSPLGTSALETQYF.

The rearrangement uses TRBV7-9 and TRBJ2-3; D is unclear. V gave up 6 bases and J gave up 3 bases, with 7 bases separating them. The CDR3 covers 12 residues. Germline CDR1 and CDR2: SEHNR and FQNEAQ (reference sequence). CDR3 residues: CASSHQTDTQYF. The CDR3 DNA sequence: TGTGCCAGCAGTCACCAGACAGATACGCAGTATTTT.

This clone occurred many times. This rearrangement joins TRBV7-8 to TRBJ1-1, with TRBD1 as a possible D gene (6 bases). CDR1 SGHVS and CDR2 FQNEAQ come from the germline V gene. The CDR3 extends over 12 amino acids. Trimming pared 5 bases from V and 10 bases from J, leaving 14 bases between. The CDR3 DNA is TGTGCCAGCAGCCAGGGGCCGAGGTCAGCTTTCTTT. Encoded protein: CASSQGPRSAFF. Full variable domain (remainder filled in from reference TRBV7-8 and TRBJ1-1): GAGVSQSPRYKVAKRGQDVALRCDPISGHVSLFWYQQALGQGPEFLTYFQNEAQLDKSGLPSDRFFAERPEGSVSTLKIQRTQQEDSAVYLCASSQGPRSAFFGQGTRLTVV.

This clone was recorded many times. The V gene is TRBV25-1, the J gene TRBJ2-1; 11 bases are a match to TRBD2. Germline V gives CDR1 MGHDK, CDR2 SYGVNS. The V segment lost 3 bases and the J segment 6 bases; nucleotides outside the gene matches: 7. There are 16 residues in the CDR3. In DNA form, the CDR3 reads TGTGCCAGCAGTGACGCCACTAGCGGGAGACTCAATGAGCAGTTCTTC. This sequence encodes CASSDATSGRLNEQFF.

The rearrangement joins TRBV28 to TRBJ1-5; D might be TRBD1 (5 bases). V gave up 6 bases and J gave up 5 bases, with 14 bases separating them. Germline CDR1 reads MDHEN; CDR2 reads SYDVKM. The CDR3 is 14 residues long. CDR3 in amino acids: CASSPGAGHQPQHF. In nucleotides, the CDR3 is TGTGCCAGCAGCCCTGGGGCAGGTCATCAGCCCCAGCATTTT.

Only a few counts were recorded for this clone. For the CDR3, the DNA is TGCGCCAGCAGCTCCTTGGACAGGGGGCACCACGAGCAGTACTTC. This gives the protein CASSSLDRGHHEQYF. This chain links TRBV10-2 with TRBJ2-7, with 11 bases that match TRBD1. V lost 6 bases to trimming and J lost 5 bases; unmatched junction nucleotides: 9. Germline values: CDR1 WSHSY, CDR2 SAAADI. This CDR3 region has 15 residues.

This chain joins TRBV30 and TRBJ2-7; the D is unclear. V shed 0 bases and J shed 3 bases, with 12 bases lying between them. The CDR3 runs 14 residues. Germline-derived CDR1 and CDR2 are GTSNPN and SVGIG (reference sequence). The DNA of the CDR3 is TGTGCCTGGAGTGTGAGGTCAAGCGTCTACGAGCAGTACTTC. It translates to CAWSVRSSVYEQYF.

This clone was counted a few times. The rearrangement links TRBV5-1 to TRBJ2-2; the D is unclear. Per germline, CDR1 SGHRS and CDR2 YFSETQ. The CDR3 contains 15 residues. V gave up 0 bases and J gave up 6 bases, with 12 bases separating them. The CDR3 region has the DNA TGCGCCAGCAGCTTGGATAGGCCCTCTGCCGGGGAGCTGTTTTTT. This sequence encodes CASSLDRPSAGELFF. Full variable domain (missing parts from reference TRBV5-1 and TRBJ2-2): KAGVTQTPRYLIKTRGQQVTLSCSPISGHRSVSWYQQTPGQGLQFLFEYFSETQRNKGNFPGRFSGRQFSNSRSEMNVSTLELGDSALYLCASSLDRPSAGELFFGEGSRLTVL.

The CDR3 spells CASSPDRPGVGEQYF. CDR3 bases: TGTGCCAGCTCACCAGACCGTCCGGGGGTGGGTGAGCAGTACTTC. The J gene is TRBJ2-7, the V gene TRBV18; D possibly corresponds to TRBD2 (6 bases). The V gene's germline CDR1 is KGHSH and CDR2 LQKENI. Trimming took 2 bases from V and 7 from J, leaving 18 bases between them. The CDR3 is made up of 15 amino acids.

The chain recombines TRBV30 with TRBJ2-3; no clear D. The CDR3 is 13 residues long. Germline CDR1 is GTSNPN and CDR2 is SVGIG (reference sequence). Trimming removed 3 bases from V and 3 bases from J, with 10 bases in between. The CDR3 sequence is CAWRTHQTDTQYF. Written as DNA, the CDR3 is TGTGCCTGGAGAACCCACCAAACAGATACGCAGTATTTT.

V usage is TRBV7-7 and J usage is TRBJ2-7; TRBD1 matches 7 bases. The CDR3 runs to 14 residues. CDR1 is SSHAT, CDR2 FNYEAQ, per germline (reference sequence). The J segment lost 6 bases and the V segment lost 5 bases, leaving 10 bases of the junction unmatched. The CDR3 reads CASSLDRARGEQYF. The DNA for the CDR3 is TGTGCCAGCAGCCTTGACAGGGCAAGGGGCGAGCAGTACTTC.

The chain couples TRBV18 to TRBJ1-1, with unresolved D. The germline V and J ends were trimmed by 3 bases and 1 base, with 9 bases remaining between them. Germline lookup yields CDR1 KGHSH and CDR2 LQKENI. This CDR3 spans 14 amino acids. The CDR3 protein is CASSPLVGNTEAFF. In DNA form, the CDR3 reads TGTGCCAGCTCACCGTTAGTGGGGAACACTGAAGCTTTCTTT.

This clone has more than one count but fewer than ten. The chain joins TRBV6-1 to TRBJ1-4; D perhaps matches TRBD1 (6 bases). This CDR3 is 13 amino acids long. Trimming removed 5 bases at V and 6 bases at J, with 10 bases between. CDR1 is MNHNS, CDR2 SASEGT, per germline. The CDR3 sequence is CASSLGAYEKLFF. The CDR3 bases are TGTGCCAGCAGTCTGGGGGCGTATGAAAAACTGTTTTTT.

CDR3 in amino acids: CASSSGTGENEKLFF. The CDR3 nucleotides are TGCGCCAGCAGCTCCGGGACAGGAGAAAATGAAAAACTGTTTTTT. This rearrangement joins TRBV5-1 to TRBJ1-4; 8 bases line up with TRBD1. Germline loops: CDR1 SGHRS, CDR2 YFSETQ. V was pared by 3 bases and J by 5 bases, with 6 bases of the junction left unmatched. This CDR3 is built from 15 residues. The full variable domain, rest sourced from reference TRBV5-1 and TRBJ1-4, is KAGVTQTPRYLIKTRGQQVTLSCSPISGHRSVSWYQQTPGQGLQFLFEYFSETQRNKGNFPGRFSGRQFSNSRSEMNVSTLELGDSALYLCASSSGTGENEKLFFGSGTQLSVL.

The chain uses TRBV28 and TRBJ1-2; D ambiguous. The ends were cut back, 5 bases at V and 0 bases at J, with 4 bases in the middle. The CDR3 has 12 amino acids. Germline loops: CDR1 MDHEN, CDR2 SYDVKM. The CDR3 here is CASSPANYGYTF. The CDR3 DNA reads TGTGCCAGCAGTCCCGCTAACTATGGCTACACCTTC.

The chain joins TRBV19 to TRBJ2-7; D possibly corresponds to TRBD1 (6 bases). Trimming pared 3 bases from V and 4 bases from J, leaving 10 bases between. Germline V CDR1 and CDR2: LNHDA, SQIVND (reference sequence). The CDR3 is 13 residues long. The CDR3 nucleotides read TGTGCCAGTAGTATCAGGACAGCTTACGAGCAGTACTTC. As protein: CASSIRTAYEQYF.